One sample yielded the 7 T cell receptor beta chains listed below, sequenced in a study of blood T cells in healthy people across ages (dated by TCRdb to between 2015 and 2016). The library was built by means of 5' RACE. Instrument on record: Illumina HiSeq 2500. A second PCR of about 7 to 12 cycles was performed with a sample-barcoded 5' primer and a J-beta primer mix. TCRdb redid the processing of the public reads, applying fastp at Q25 and MiXCR, and retained in-frame beta chains. Rows with a matching CDR3 protein are joined into one entry that keeps the most common DNA and genes. This sample comprises roughly 1 million distinct CDR3 sequences, approximately 25% of them detected only once. Of the sample, 0.65% to 0.95% is held by the ten largest clones. These data also formed part of another study, on T cells of mothers and their children.

Specimen: blood. Receptors originate from a girl aged 2-9 years in good health.

The chain couples TRBV6-5 to TRBJ2-1; tentatively, D is TRBD1 (6 bases). TRBJ2-5 explains the end of the DNA better; the J call may be wrong. CDR1 is MNHEY, CDR2 SVGAGI, per germline. CDR3 length: 13 amino acids. CDR3 region: CASSRGTDETQYF. The CDR3, as DNA: TGTGCCAGCAGCAGGGGTACTGACGAGACCCAGTACTTC.

This CDR3 is CSVSGTANYGYTF. The CDR3, as DNA: TGCAGTGTTAGTGGGACAGCCAACTATGGCTACACCTTC. J is TRBJ1-2 and V is TRBV20-1; TRBD1 matches at 7 bases. With V trimmed by 7 bases and J by 2 bases, 7 bases remained unmatched. The CDR3 spans 13 residues. Germline V gene data show CDR1 as DFQATT and CDR2 as SNEGSKA (reference sequence).

A remark on this clonotype: The junction departs from the called germline gene at one end, perhaps through a read error. The chain couples TRBV7-9 to TRBJ1-4, with a tentative D call TRBD1 (6 bases). The germline V gene encodes CDR1 SEHNR and CDR2 FQNEAQ (reference sequence). The CDR3 is 13 residues long. DNA of the CDR3: TGTGCCAGCAGCGTAGACGGGGTGACAGGCGGAATTTTT. Translation: CASSVDGVTGGIF.

The V call is TRBV7-2, the J call TRBJ1-6; no definite D call. Germline CDR1 and CDR2: SGHTA and FQGNSA. This CDR3 contains 13 residues. V was cut by 3 bases and J by 10 bases, with 10 bases left in between. For the CDR3, the DNA is TGTGCCAGCAGCTTTGAAGCGAAATCACCCCTCCACTTT. Its protein is CASSFEAKSPLHF.

A remark on this clonotype: An end of the junction does not agree with germline; a read error may underlie this. The chain carries TRBV25-1 and TRBJ1-4; no clear D. The germline gives CDR1 MGHDK, CDR2 SYGVNS. The CDR3 covers 15 residues. The CDR3 is CTSSEGRVDNEKLFF. In DNA form, the CDR3 reads TGTACCAGCAGTGAAGGACGGGTGGATAATGAAAAACTGTTTTTT.

This chain connects TRBV20-1 to TRBJ1-4; a possible D gene is TRBD1 (5 bases). CDR3 length: 16 residues. Per the germline V gene, CDR1 is DFQATT and CDR2 is SNEGSKA (reference sequence). V was trimmed by 5 bases and J by 7 bases, leaving 23 bases between them. The CDR3 region is CSARDPSQGVVEKLFF. The CDR3 DNA reads TGCAGTGCTCGGGATCCATCGCAGGGCGTCGTTGAAAAACTGTTTTTT.

This clonotype was counted between two and nine times. V gene TRBV20-1 combines with J gene TRBJ2-7; D is undetermined. This CDR3 spans 13 amino acids. Per the germline V gene, CDR1 is DFQATT and CDR2 is SNEGSKA (reference sequence). V lost 6 bases to trimming and J lost 5 bases, with 17 bases between them. CDR3 DNA sequence: TGCAGTGCCTTGTACCTACAAAGTCACGAGCAGTACTTC. The encoded protein is CSALYLQSHEQYF.